This is a list of T cell receptor beta chains from one sample in a study of regulatory T cells in long-lasting Graves disease. TCRdb re-called the multiplex PCR reads through MiXCR, storing one row per CDR3 protein. Here the sample spans over 250,000 distinct CDR3 sequences, roughly 21% being singletons. Material: peripheral blood mononuclear cells (PBMCs), obtained when the disease was refractory, from a patient treated with antithyroid drugs. These TCRs come from a female donor with Graves disease. CDR3s include the opening cysteine and the closing phenylalanine or tryptophan. A D gene is named only where the DNA matches it firmly. Clone size appears in some rows only: once, few, many, or a class for an expanded clone.

size	J	V	D	DNA	CDR3
few	TRBJ1-4	TRBV20-1	NA	TGCAGTGCTAGAGATATACAGACTACTAATGAAAAACTGTTTTTT	CSARDIQTTNEKLFF
once	TRBJ1-2	TRBV5-1	TRBD1	TGCGCCAGCAGCTGGGGCCGGGACAGGGGGCTCATCTATGGCTACACCTTC	CASSWGRDRGLIYGYTF
NA	TRBJ2-7	TRBV6-2/TRBV6-3	TRBD1	TGTGCCAGCAGCCGAGGACAGGGAGGATTCGAGCAGTACTTC	CASSRGQGGFEQYF
NA	TRBJ2-2	TRBV20-1	NA	TGCAGTGCTCCTGACAAGGTAGGAGGGGAGCTGTTTTTT	CSAPDKVGGELFF
NA	TRBJ2-1	TRBV6-2/TRBV6-3	TRBD2	TGTGCCACCGCCCCCGGGACTAGCTCCTACAATGAGCAGTTCTTC	CATAPGTSSYNEQFF
NA	TRBJ1-5	TRBV5-8	NA	TGTGCCAGCAGCCCTGGGGAGGACCCTCAGCCCCAGCATTTT	CASSPGEDPQPQHF
many	TRBJ1-5	TRBV28	TRBD1	TGTGCCAGCAGACCTGACAGGGGCTATAGCAATCAGCCCCAGCATTTT	CASRPDRGYSNQPQHF
few	TRBJ1-1	TRBV7-9	TRBD1	TGTGCCAGCAGCTTAGTTCAGGGGGACACTGAAGCTTTCTTT	CASSLVQGDTEAFF
few	TRBJ1-3	TRBV6-2/TRBV6-3	NA	TGTGCCAGCAGTTACTCCCTCCCTGGCTCTGGAAACACCATATATTTT	CASSYSLPGSGNTIYF
many	TRBJ1-5	TRBV4-3	NA	TGCGCCAGCAGCCAAGATACTACTGGGCAGCCCCAGCATTTT	CASSQDTTGQPQHF
many	TRBJ2-5	TRBV2	NA	TGTGCCAGCAGTGAGGGGGGAGATGAGACCCAGTACTTC	CASSEGGDETQYF
few	TRBJ2-7	TRBV20-1	TRBD1	TGCAGTGCTAGAGGTCACAGGGGAAACTACGAGCAGTACTTC	CSARGHRGNYEQYF
many	TRBJ1-1	TRBV7-2	NA	TGTGCCAGCAGCGGATCCTACACTGAAGCTTTCTTT	CASSGSYTEAFF
few	TRBJ2-7	TRBV4-1	NA	TGCGCCAGCAGCCAAGGTGTAAAATACGAGCAGTACTTC	CASSQGVKYEQYF
NA	TRBJ2-1	TRBV6-1	TRBD2	TGTGCCAGCAGGGCGGGACTAGAGCCGGTCTACAATGAGCAGTTCTTC	CASRAGLEPVYNEQFF
many	TRBJ2-5	TRBV7-8	NA	TGTGCCAGCAGCTTCTCGCCGGCGCGAGGAGGGGGAGAGACCCAGTACTTC	CASSFSPARGGGETQYF
many	TRBJ1-5	TRBV27	NA	TGTGCCAGCAGTTTGAGTGGGTACGGGCAGCCCCAGCATTTT	CASSLSGYGQPQHF
many	TRBJ1-1	TRBV28	NA	TGTGCCAGCAGTTTAGGGAGTACTGAAGCTTTCTTT	CASSLGSTEAFF
many	TRBJ2-2	TRBV28	TRBD2	TGTGCCAGCAGTTTAATGAGCGGGAGGGCCGGCGGGGAGCTGTTTTTT	CASSLMSGRAGGELFF
few	TRBJ2-1	TRBV14	TRBD1	TGTGCCAACAGACCCGGACAGGCCTTCTCCTACAATGAGCAGTTCTTC	CANRPGQAFSYNEQFF
NA	TRBJ2-3	TRBV12-3/TRBV12-4	TRBD2	TGTGCCAGCAGCCTACTAGCGGGAGCGGCAGATACGCAGTATTTT	CASSLLAGAADTQYF
few	TRBJ2-7	TRBV28	NA	TGTGCCAGCAGTTTGGGGCCAGGGGTATTCTACGAGCAGTACTTC	CASSLGPGVFYEQYF
NA	TRBJ2-7	TRBV7-2	NA	TGTGCCAGCAGCTCCGGGATGGGTGCCAACGAGCAGTACTTC	CASSSGMGANEQYF
NA	TRBJ2-7	TRBV6-2/TRBV6-3	NA	TGTACCAGCAGAGAGGCAGGATTGTACGAGCAGTACTTC	CTSREAGLYEQYF
few	TRBJ1-2	TRBV6-6	NA	TGTGCCAGCAGTTACTCGCAGGGGTCGGACTATGGCTACACCTTC	CASSYSQGSDYGYTF
NA	TRBJ1-1	TRBV10-3	NA	TGTGCCATTAATGAGGTGCCTGACTTAGACTCTGAAGCTTTCTTT	CAINEVPDLDSEAFF
many	TRBJ2-7	TRBV2	NA	TGTGCCAGCAGTGACCAGACTTACGAGCAGTACTTC	CASSDQTYEQYF
NA	TRBJ2-1	TRBV7-2	TRBD2	TGTGCCAGCAGCGGACTAGCGGGAGGATTAAGCTCCTACAATGAGCAGTTCTTC	CASSGLAGGLSSYNEQFF
NA	TRBJ1-6	TRBV28	NA	TGTGCCAGCAGTTATCCTGCCCGTTTTTCACCCCTCCACTTT	CASSYPARFSPLHF
NA	TRBJ1-4	TRBV7-9	NA	TGTGCCAGCAGCTCGGAGACAGGAATCCTTAATGAAAAACTGTTTTTT	CASSSETGILNEKLFF
many	TRBJ2-7	TRBV18	TRBD2	TGTGCCAGCTCGCTCGGGGGAGGGGACGAGCAGTACTTC	CASSLGGGDEQYF
few	TRBJ2-3	TRBV12-3/TRBV12-4	NA	TGTGCCAGCAGTTTCGGCAGGGGAGACACAGATACGCAGTATTTT	CASSFGRGDTDTQYF
many	TRBJ2-5	TRBV20-1	TRBD2	TGCAGTGCTAGAGATTTCAGCGGGAGAGAGACCCAGTACTTC	CSARDFSGRETQYF
many	TRBJ1-1	TRBV30	NA	TGTGCCCGAACCCGCGGGGCAGACACTGAAGCTTTCTTT	CARTRGADTEAFF
many	TRBJ2-5	TRBV6-5	NA	TGTGCCAGCAGTTACCAGGTGGGCGAGACCCAGTACTTC	CASSYQVGETQYF
few	TRBJ1-1	TRBV7-9	NA	TGTGCCAGCAGCGTAGGGGTAGGCGATGGACACTACACTGAAGCTTTCTTT	CASSVGVGDGHYTEAFF
NA	TRBJ2-5	TRBV20-1	NA	TGCAGTGCTAGCGTGGCAAATCTAGAGACCCAGTACTTC	CSASVANLETQYF
NA	TRBJ2-3	TRBV27	TRBD2	TGTGCCAGCAGTTTTTCGGTAGCGGGGACAGATACGCAGTATTTT	CASSFSVAGTDTQYF
many	TRBJ1-1	TRBV6-5	NA	TGTGCCAGCAGTTACTATGGCAAAGATACTGAAGCTTTCTTT	CASSYYGKDTEAFF
few	TRBJ1-6	TRBV27	NA	TGTGCCAGCCGCGGATGGGGGACGGGGGGGGTTAATTCACCCCTCCACTTT	CASRGWGTGGVNSPLHF
many	TRBJ2-7	TRBV7-9	NA	TGTGCCAGCAGCTTAAATTCAGCTAGACTCTACGAGCAGTACTTC	CASSLNSARLYEQYF
NA	TRBJ2-3	TRBV2	TRBD2	TGTGCCAGCAGTGAAGAGCTACTAGCGGGAGGGGATACGCAGTATTTT	CASSEELLAGGDTQYF
NA	TRBJ2-5	TRBV5-1	TRBD2	TGCGCCAGCAGCCTGAGGGAGGGGTTTGAAGAGACCCAGTACTTC	CASSLREGFEETQYF
few	TRBJ2-2	TRBV7-2	TRBD2	TGTGCCAGCAGCTCGAAGCGGGAGAACACCGGGGAGCTGTTTTTT	CASSSKRENTGELFF
many	TRBJ1-2	TRBV12-3/TRBV12-4	NA	TGTGCCAGCAGTTTAAGGGCGGAGGGAGAGTATGGCTACACCTTC	CASSLRAEGEYGYTF
many	TRBJ2-5	TRBV25-1	TRBD1	TGTGCCAGCAGTGAAGACGGGACAGTAGTCCAAGAGACCCAGTACTTC	CASSEDGTVVQETQYF
many	TRBJ2-7	TRBV20-1	NA	TGCAGTGCTTGGACAGAATTCTCCTACGAGCAGTACTTC	CSAWTEFSYEQYF
many	TRBJ2-7	TRBV7-2	TRBD1	TGTGCCAGCAGCCTAACTATAGGACAGGGGACTTTCGAGCAGTACTTC	CASSLTIGQGTFEQYF
NA	TRBJ2-2	TRBV9	NA	TGTGCCAGCAGCGCCTACGGGGCTGCCGGGGAGCTGTTTTTT	CASSAYGAAGELFF
few	TRBJ2-5	TRBV20-1	TRBD1	TGCAGTGCTAGTCGCACGGACAGGGGACGAGAGACCCAGTACTTC	CSASRTDRGRETQYF
many	TRBJ2-7	TRBV5-1	TRBD1	TGCGCCAGCAGCTTGAGTGGGGACAGCCACCTTACAGAGCAGTACTTC	CASSLSGDSHLTEQYF
NA	TRBJ1-5	TRBV19	NA	TGTGCCAGTAGTATCAGTTGGTTAAGTGGCAATCAGCCCCAGCATTTT	CASSISWLSGNQPQHF
many	TRBJ2-7	TRBV20-1	NA	TGCAGTGCTAGTTCCAGGGGCGGGGGAATCTCCTACGAGCAGTACTTC	CSASSRGGGISYEQYF
NA	TRBJ2-7	TRBV7-9	TRBD1	TGTGCCAGCAGCCGAGCCGACAGGGGGCACTACGAGCAGTACTTC	CASSRADRGHYEQYF
many	TRBJ2-5	TRBV12-3/TRBV12-4	NA	TGTGCCAGCAGTCCAGCGGAGGGCGGGCTTCAAGAGACCCAGTACTTC	CASSPAEGGLQETQYF
NA	TRBJ2-4	TRBV20-1	NA	TGCAGTGCCCAAGGACTACCCCCCTCCAAAAACATTCAGTACTTC	CSAQGLPPSKNIQYF
few	TRBJ2-3	TRBV15	TRBD2	TGTGCCACCAGCAGAATTGCTAGCGGGAGCCCGTATACGCAGTATTTT	CATSRIASGSPYTQYF
few	TRBJ1-5	TRBV6-1	TRBD1	TGTGCCAGCAGCGGCGGGACAGGATATCAGCCCCAGCATTTT	CASSGGTGYQPQHF
many	TRBJ1-2	TRBV27	NA	TGTGCCAGCAGTTTCATCATGTGGGGGGGTAAGAGACATGGCTACACCTTC	CASSFIMWGGKRHGYTF